This T cell receptor beta chain was profiled in a study of T cells in Graves' hyperthyroidism and ophthalmopathy. The study's findings and limits: Most clonotypes that expanded in the thyroid above 0.001 also showed up in blood.

Amplified regions were TCR beta CDR3 sequences from RNA transcripts. Carried out on the TCR CDR3, a first-round RT-PCR used the HTBI primer set. TCRdb re-called the multiplex PCR reads with MiXCR, one entry per CDR3 protein. This repertoire shows about 260,000 distinct CDR3 sequences, 22% found once; its top ten account for roughly 60%. As regards this clonotype: What it binds is not known.

This CDR3 comprises 14 residues. Trimming cost V 5 bases and J 3 bases; bases outside gene matches: 5. Looked up from germline, CDR1 is KGHDR and CDR2 is SFDVKD. Exclusion followed for patients with uncontrolled infection, other autoimmune disease, pregnancy or lactation. Thyroid ultrasound and orbital computed tomography, with clinical symptoms and serum thyroxine and TRAb, informed diagnoses. The TCR comes from a young man with Graves' ophthalmopathy. Material for sequencing was blood. J is TRBJ2-5 and V is TRBV24-1, with TRBD2 matching over 7 bases. CDR3 in DNA: TGTGCCACCAGTGGAATCGGGGGGAAAGAGACCCAGTACTTC. It translates to CATSGIGGKETQYF.